Listed here are 32 T cell receptor beta chains from one sample, sequenced in a study of cytomegalovirus exposure and HLA in healthy donors. The PCR used 60 Vbeta and 13 Jbeta primers. Measured with immunoSEQ multiplex PCR; TCRdb has only the in-frame clones, and not every one. Of approximately 180,000 clones listed, roughly 87% were seen once; the top ten hold roughly 0.23%. Input material: PBMCs. These TCRs come from a girl under two years old in good health and CMV-seronegative.

The CDR3 region is CSYSRQNTGELFF. The CDR3 DNA sequence: TGCAGCTATTCGCGCCAGAACACCGGGGAGCTGTTTTTT. The chain employs TRBV29-1 and TRBJ2-2; no clear D. V lost 8 bases and J 1 base, leaving 11 bases between the germline ends. CDR3 size: 13 residues. Germline values: CDR1 SQVTM, CDR2 ANQGSEA.

The CDR3 protein is CASSERNEKLFF. CDR3 DNA: TGTGCCAGCAGTGAACGTAATGAAAAACTGTTTTTT. The V gene is TRBV2, the J gene TRBJ1-4, with D uncertain. This CDR3 is 12 amino acids long. The V and J ends lost 2 bases and 4 bases respectively, with 2 bases between them. CDR1 and CDR2 (germline): SNHLY, FYNNEI.

J is TRBJ2-1 and V is TRBV4-1; a weak D match, TRBD1 (5 bases). Trimming took 3 bases from V and 0 from J, leaving 12 bases between them. Germline assignment: CDR1 MGHRA and CDR2 YSYEKL. This CDR3 is built from 16 residues. CDR3 DNA sequence: TGCGCCAGCAGCCATCAGGGCGGAGTCTCCTACAATGAGCAGTTCTTC. Its translation: CASSHQGGVSYNEQFF.

The V and J genes are TRBV20-1 and TRBJ2-5; 7 bases are a match to TRBD1. The CDR3 sequence is 11 residues long. CDR1 and CDR2 from the germline V gene are DFQATT and SNEGSKA (reference sequence). The CDR3 DNA reads TGCAGGGGGACAGTTAACGGGACCCAGTACTTC. Translation gives CRGTVNGTQYF.

The chain has TRBV29-1 and TRBJ2-5; perhaps TRBD2 as D (6 bases). V was shortened by 6 bases and J by 3 bases, with 20 bases between the two germline ends. The germline gives CDR1 SQVTM, CDR2 ANQGSEA. The CDR3 runs to 15 residues. CDR3 DNA: TGCAGCGTCGCCGCCGTACTAGCCGTGAAAGAGACCCAGTACTTC. It translates to CSVAAVLAVKETQYF.

The table lists this clone with a count of one. The rearrangement joins TRBV25-1 to TRBJ1-4; TRBD1 aligns across 8 bases. The CDR3 spans 13 residues. Germline-derived CDR1 and CDR2 are MGHDK and SYGVNS. After removal of 8 bases from V and 8 bases from J, the junction contained 7 bases not matched to a gene. The CDR3 DNA reads TGTGCCAGCCGGACAGGGACGGGCGAAAAACTGTTTTTT. Protein product: CASRTGTGEKLFF.

The chain links TRBV30 to TRBJ2-5; 9 bases align to TRBD2. Germline CDR1 is GTSNPN and CDR2 is SVGIG (reference sequence). The V and J ends lost 2 bases and 4 bases, in that order; junction bases with no gene match: 5. The CDR3 has 14 amino acids. CDR3 amino acids: CAWSRGLARETQYF. The CDR3 nucleotides are TGTGCCTGGAGTAGGGGACTAGCCCGAGAGACCCAGTACTTC.

CDR3 bases: TGTGCCAGCAGTGGAGGAAATGGCCAACAGCCCCAGCATTTT. Protein: CASSGGNGQQPQHF. This chain uses TRBV6-5 with TRBJ1-5; D is undetermined. The V gene lost 5 bases and the J gene lost 7 bases, with 15 bases spanning the gap. This CDR3 is built from 14 residues. Looked up from germline, CDR1 is MNHEY and CDR2 is SVGAGI.

The gene calls are TRBV7-9 and TRBJ2-3; no firm D call. Germline V CDR1 and CDR2: SEHNR, FQNEAQ (reference sequence). The CDR3 extends over 11 amino acids. V gave up 8 bases and J gave up 10 bases, with 13 bases separating them. The CDR3 DNA reads TGTGCCAGCGCCTACCCCGGTGCGCAGTATTTT. This translates into CASAYPGAQYF.

CDR3 bases: TGTGCCATCCAGACTAGCCAGAGGACCTACGAGCAGTACTTC. Translation gives CAIQTSQRTYEQYF. The V call is TRBV6-1, the J call TRBJ2-7; 7 positions match TRBD2. Trimming at V came to 10 bases and at J to 2 bases, leaving 11 bases not matched to a gene. CDR3 size: 14 residues. Per the germline V gene, CDR1 is MNHNS and CDR2 is SASEGT.

The rearrangement joins TRBV6-5 to TRBJ1-5; TRBD1 aligns across 9 bases. Germline V lookup: CDR1 MNHEY, CDR2 SVGAGI. The CDR3 sequence is 12 residues long. The CDR3 region has the DNA TGTGGGACAGGGGCGGGGGATCAGCCCCAGCATTTT. It yields the protein CGTGAGDQPQHF.

The chain couples TRBV5-1 to TRBJ2-7; D perhaps matches TRBD1 (6 bases). The CDR3 is 13 residues long. Germline V CDR1 and CDR2: SGHRS, YFSETQ. V was cut by 3 bases and J by 3 bases, with 10 bases left in between. CDR3 bases: TGCGCCAGCAGCTGGACAGTAGACTACGAGCAGTACTTC. It encodes CASSWTVDYEQYF.

This chain links TRBV5-1 with TRBJ2-5; a weak D match, TRBD2 (5 bases). Trimming shortened V by 2 bases and J by 4 bases, and 12 bases separated the two germline ends. This CDR3 contains 14 residues. The germline V gene has CDR1 SGHRS and CDR2 YFSETQ. The CDR3 here is CASSLTSAGETQYF. CDR3 sequence (DNA): TGCGCCAGCAGCTTAACTTCCGCGGGAGAGACCCAGTACTTC.

This sequence joins TRBV10-3 and TRBJ1-5, with 9 bases matching TRBD1. V dropped 1 base and J dropped 7; count of bases not matched to a gene: 5. CDR3 length equals 15 residues. Germline CDR1 and CDR2: ENHRY and SYGVKD. The CDR3, as DNA: TGTGCCATCAGTGAGTTGGGACAGGGAGGACAGCCCCAGCATTTT. Translating gives CAISELGQGGQPQHF.

This chain links TRBV6-6 with TRBJ1-2, with a tentative D call TRBD1 (6 bases). The CDR3 is 15 residues long. Germline V gene sequence: CDR1 MNHNY, CDR2 SVGAGI (reference sequence). V was clipped by 6 bases and J by 4 bases, with 18 bases between them. The CDR3 DNA follows: TGTGCCAGCAGCCAATACAGGGTTTCAGGCTATGGCTACACCTTC. Amino acids: CASSQYRVSGYGYTF.

The chain carries TRBV5-1 and TRBJ1-2; D possibly corresponds to TRBD1 (5 bases). There are 12 residues in the CDR3. The V end lost 4 bases, the J end lost 4 bases, and 8 bases lay between the germline ends. The germline V gene has CDR1 SGHRS and CDR2 YFSETQ. CDR3 sequence: CASSLGVYGYTF. CDR3 bases: TGCGCCAGCAGCCTAGGGGTCTATGGCTACACCTTC.

The rearrangement uses TRBV30 and TRBJ1-5; TRBD1 matches at 7 bases. The CDR3 loop spans 16 amino acids. After removal of 3 bases from V and 0 bases from J, the junction contained 8 bases not matched to a gene. Germline V gene sequence: CDR1 GTSNPN, CDR2 SVGIG (reference sequence). The CDR3 region is CAWSSGYRGSNQPQHF. The CDR3 bases are TGTGCCTGGAGCTCGGGGTACAGGGGTAGCAATCAGCCCCAGCATTTT.

V and J are TRBV10-3 and TRBJ2-7; 11 positions agree with TRBD2. This CDR3 contains 14 residues. With 6 bases clipped from V and 6 bases from J, the junction kept 7 bases outside the gene matches. CDR1 and CDR2 (germline): ENHRY, SYGVKD. The DNA for the CDR3 is TGTGCCATCAGGGTAGCGGGAGGGCCTGGCGAGCAGTACTTC. This encodes CAIRVAGGPGEQYF.

The chain links TRBV30 to TRBJ2-1; 9 bases line up with TRBD2. Trimming cost V 0 bases and J 9 bases; bases outside gene matches: 6. Germline-derived CDR1 and CDR2 are GTSNPN and SVGIG (reference sequence). The CDR3 consists of 14 residues. CDR3 sequence reads: CAWSVAGGPSEQFF. CDR3 bases: TGTGCCTGGAGTGTGGCGGGGGGGCCAAGTGAGCAGTTCTTC.

The CDR3 sequence is CASRPDRNTGELFF. The CDR3 DNA reads as TGTGCCAGCAGACCCGACAGGAACACCGGGGAGCTGTTTTTT. J is TRBJ2-2 and V is TRBV5-6, with a possible D match to TRBD1 (5 bases). This CDR3 region has 14 residues. V lost 5 bases, J lost 1 base, and 9 bases lay in between. Germline-derived CDR1 and CDR2 are SGHDT and YYEEEE. Full variable domain (remainder filled in from reference TRBV5-6 and TRBJ2-2): DAGVTQSPTHLIKTRGQQVTLRCSPKSGHDTVSWYQQALGQGPQFIFQYYEEEERQRGNFPDRFSGHQFPNYSSELNVNALLLGDSALYLCASRPDRNTGELFFGEGSRLTVL.

CDR3 sequence (DNA): TGTGCCAGCAGTCTGCCGGGGGGAGAGCAGTTCTTC. Its protein product is CASSLPGGEQFF. The chain is built from TRBV2 and TRBJ2-1; TRBD2 agrees at 7 bases. This CDR3 has 12 residues. The V segment lost 5 bases and the J segment 10 bases; nucleotides outside the gene matches: 5. CDR1 and CDR2 (germline): SNHLY, FYNNEI.

The chain has TRBV5-1 and TRBJ1-1; 7 bases agree with TRBD1. Germline V lookup: CDR1 SGHRS, CDR2 YFSETQ. V shed 4 bases and J 4 bases; nucleotides not matched to a gene: 13. This CDR3 is 16 amino acids long. Here the CDR3 DNA reads TGCGCCAGCAGCCTAAGCGGAACAGGGGTGGCCACTGAAGCTTTCTTT. This sequence encodes CASSLSGTGVATEAFF. Full variable domain (outside the CDR3, taken from reference TRBV5-1 and TRBJ1-1): KAGVTQTPRYLIKTRGQQVTLSCSPISGHRSVSWYQQTPGQGLQFLFEYFSETQRNKGNFPGRFSGRQFSNSRSEMNVSTLELGDSALYLCASSLSGTGVATEAFFGQGTRLTVV.

The chain is built from TRBV29-1 and TRBJ1-2, with 11 bases matching TRBD1. This CDR3 is 13 amino acids long. The V segment lost 6 bases and the J segment 2 bases; nucleotides outside the gene matches: 2. Germline lookup yields CDR1 SQVTM and CDR2 ANQGSEA. The CDR3 reads CSVRDRGNYGYTF. CDR3 coding DNA: TGCAGCGTCCGGGACAGGGGGAACTATGGCTACACCTTC.

The chain couples TRBV18 to TRBJ2-3; D perhaps matches TRBD1 (5 bases). The CDR3 contains 16 residues. Germline V lookup: CDR1 KGHSH, CDR2 LQKENI. Deletions cut 4 bases from V and 0 bases from J, with 14 bases between. The CDR3: CASSHQGASSTDTQYF. The CDR3 DNA is TGTGCCAGCTCACACCAGGGCGCCAGTAGCACAGATACGCAGTATTTT.

The chain couples TRBV2 to TRBJ1-5, with D hard to call. The V end was cut by 0 bases, the J end by 10 bases, with 7 bases between. This CDR3 spans 12 amino acids. Germline V CDR1 and CDR2: SNHLY, FYNNEI. CDR3: CASSEAQYPQHF. CDR3 coding DNA: TGTGCCAGCAGTGAAGCCCAGTACCCCCAGCATTTT.

The V gene is TRBV10-3, the J gene TRBJ2-3, with 7 bases lining up with TRBD1. The CDR3 contains 15 residues. Trimming cost V 4 bases and J 1 base; bases outside gene matches: 5. Germline lookup yields CDR1 ENHRY and CDR2 SYGVKD. This CDR3 is CAISASTGGTDTQYF. The DNA of the CDR3 is TGTGCCATCAGTGCTTCAACAGGGGGCACAGATACGCAGTATTTT.

This chain links TRBV19 with TRBJ1-2, with D unclear. Germline-derived CDR1 and CDR2 are LNHDA and SQIVND (reference sequence). The CDR3 extends over 15 amino acids. V lost 7 bases, J lost 4 bases, and 19 bases lay in between. The CDR3 DNA is TGTGCCAGTACCACTTTTATTGGCGGGTTCTATGGCTACACCTTC. Amino acid sequence: CASTTFIGGFYGYTF.

This clone was seen only once. The chain joins TRBV9 to TRBJ2-3, with TRBD2 as a possible D gene (6 bases). Per germline, CDR1 SGDLS and CDR2 YYNGEE. V lost 0 bases, J lost 2 bases, and 13 bases lay in between. This CDR3 spans 16 amino acids. The CDR3 spells CASSVGLAPYTDTQYF. CDR3 nucleotide sequence: TGTGCCAGCAGCGTAGGGCTAGCGCCCTACACAGATACGCAGTATTTT.

This clone was seen once. The chain combines TRBV9 with TRBJ2-2; TRBD2 agrees at 15 bases. Germline V CDR1 and CDR2: SGDLS, YYNGEE. V dropped 0 bases and J dropped 2; count of bases not matched to a gene: 11. This CDR3 region has 21 residues. The chain's CDR3 is CASSVEEGGLAGGENTGELFF. For the CDR3, the DNA is TGTGCCAGCAGCGTAGAGGAGGGGGGACTAGCGGGGGGAGAAAACACCGGGGAGCTGTTTTTT.

The gene calls are TRBV19 and TRBJ1-2; 10 positions agree with TRBD1. Germline trimming cut 10 bases from V and 4 bases from J; bases unmatched to any gene: 12. The germline V gene encodes CDR1 LNHDA and CDR2 SQIVND (reference sequence). The CDR3 is made up of 15 amino acids. The CDR3 loop reads CATTPRTGGLYGYTF. CDR3 bases: TGTGCCACCACCCCCCGGACAGGGGGACTCTATGGCTACACCTTC. Based on the CDR3 plus reference TRBV19 and TRBJ1-2, the full variable domain is DGGITQSPKYLFRKEGQNVTLSCEQNLNHDAMYWYRQDPGQGLRLIYYSQIVNDFQKGDIAEGYSVSREKKESFPLTVTSAQKNPTAFYLCATTPRTGGLYGYTFGSGTRLTVV.

This clone turned up a few times. The chain uses TRBV2 and TRBJ1-6; perhaps TRBD1 as D (6 bases). Germline CDR1 and CDR2: SNHLY and FYNNEI. Between the trimmed V and J ends, which lost 8 bases and 13 bases, there was a span of 15 bases. The length of the CDR3 is 12 residues. The CDR3 spells CASRDTLSPLHF. In nucleotides, the CDR3 is TGTGCCAGCCGGGACACTTTATCGCCCCTCCACTTT. Together with reference TRBV2 and TRBJ1-6, the CDR3 gives the full variable domain: EPEVTQTPSHQVTQMGQEVILRCVPISNHLYFYWYRQILGQKVEFLVSFYNNEISEKSEIFDDQFSVERPDGSNFTLKIRSTKLEDSAMYFCASRDTLSPLHFGNGTRLTVT.

The chain combines TRBV7-3 with TRBJ2-7; 15 bases map to TRBD2. The CDR3 has 15 residues. Germline V lookup: CDR1 SGHTA, CDR2 FQGTGA. V lost 3 bases and J lost 7; bases outside the gene matches: 4. The CDR3 sequence: CASSFGGLAGGEQYF. CDR3 DNA: TGTGCCAGCAGCTTCGGGGGACTAGCGGGGGGAGAGCAGTACTTC. Combining the CDR3 with reference TRBV7-3 and TRBJ2-7 gives the whole variable domain GAGVSQTPSNKVTEKGKYVELRCDPISGHTALYWYRQSLGQGPEFLIYFQGTGAADDSGLPNDRFFAVRPEGSVSTLKIQRTERGDSAVYLCASSFGGLAGGEQYFGPGTRLTVT.